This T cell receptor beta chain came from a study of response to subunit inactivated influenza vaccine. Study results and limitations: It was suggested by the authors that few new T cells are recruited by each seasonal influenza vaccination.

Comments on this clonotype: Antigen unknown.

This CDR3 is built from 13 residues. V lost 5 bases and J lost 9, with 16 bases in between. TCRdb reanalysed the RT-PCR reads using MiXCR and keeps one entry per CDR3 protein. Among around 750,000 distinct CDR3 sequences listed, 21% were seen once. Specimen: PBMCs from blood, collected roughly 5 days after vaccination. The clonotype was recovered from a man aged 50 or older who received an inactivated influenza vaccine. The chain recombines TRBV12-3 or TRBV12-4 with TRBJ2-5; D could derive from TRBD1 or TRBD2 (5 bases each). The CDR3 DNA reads TGTGCCAGCAGTGACCGGGACCTAAAGGCCCAGTACTTC. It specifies CASSDRDLKAQYF.